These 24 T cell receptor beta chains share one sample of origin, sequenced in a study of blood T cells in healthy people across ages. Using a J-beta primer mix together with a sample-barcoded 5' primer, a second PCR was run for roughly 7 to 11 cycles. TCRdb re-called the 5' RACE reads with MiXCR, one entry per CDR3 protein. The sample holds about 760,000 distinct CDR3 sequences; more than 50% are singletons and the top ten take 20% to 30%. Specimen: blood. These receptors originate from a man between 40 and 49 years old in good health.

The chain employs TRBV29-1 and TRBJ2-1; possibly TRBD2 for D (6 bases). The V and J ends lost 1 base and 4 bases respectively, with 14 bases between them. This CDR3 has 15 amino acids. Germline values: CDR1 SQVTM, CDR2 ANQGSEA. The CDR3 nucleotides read TGCAGCGTTGAAGGGGCCCTAGCGAGTTACAATGAGCAGTTCTTC. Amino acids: CSVEGALASYNEQFF.

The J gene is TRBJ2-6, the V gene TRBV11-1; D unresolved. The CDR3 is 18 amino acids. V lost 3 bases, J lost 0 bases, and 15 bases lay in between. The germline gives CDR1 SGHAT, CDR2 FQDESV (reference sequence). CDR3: CASSFLGTRVSGANVLTF. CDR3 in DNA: TGTGCCAGCAGCTTCTTAGGCACTCGGGTCTCTGGGGCCAACGTCCTGACTTTC.

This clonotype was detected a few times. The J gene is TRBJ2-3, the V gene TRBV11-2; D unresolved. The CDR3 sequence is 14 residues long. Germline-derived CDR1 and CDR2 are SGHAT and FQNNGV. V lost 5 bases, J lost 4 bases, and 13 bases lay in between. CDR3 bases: TGTGCCAGCAGCCAAGGTGGAGCGCCAGATACGCAGTATTTT. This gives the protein CASSQGGAPDTQYF.

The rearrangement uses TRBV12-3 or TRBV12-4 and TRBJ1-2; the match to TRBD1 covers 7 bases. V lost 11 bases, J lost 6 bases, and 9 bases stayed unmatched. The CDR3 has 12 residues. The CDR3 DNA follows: TGTGCCGGCCAAACAGGGGTGGATGGCTACACCTTC. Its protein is CAGQTGVDGYTF.

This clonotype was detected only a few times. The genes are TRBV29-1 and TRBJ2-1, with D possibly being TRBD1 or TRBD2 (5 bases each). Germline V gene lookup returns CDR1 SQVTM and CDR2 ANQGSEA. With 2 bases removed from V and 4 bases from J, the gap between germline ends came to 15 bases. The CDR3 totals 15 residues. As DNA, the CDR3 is TGCAGCGTTGAATCCAGGACACTAGATTACAATGAGCAGTTCTTC. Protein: CSVESRTLDYNEQFF.

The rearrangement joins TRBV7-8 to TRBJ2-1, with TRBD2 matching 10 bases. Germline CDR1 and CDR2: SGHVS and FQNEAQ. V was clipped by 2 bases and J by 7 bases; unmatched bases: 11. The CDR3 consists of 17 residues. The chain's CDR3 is CASSLPRTSGKNNEQFF. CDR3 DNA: TGTGCCAGCAGCTTACCCCGCACTAGCGGGAAAAATAATGAGCAGTTCTTC.

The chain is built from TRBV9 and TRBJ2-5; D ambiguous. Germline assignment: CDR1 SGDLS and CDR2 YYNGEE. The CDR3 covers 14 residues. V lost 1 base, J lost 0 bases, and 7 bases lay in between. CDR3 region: CASSVSLYQETQYF. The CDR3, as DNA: TGTGCCAGCAGCGTAAGTCTGTACCAAGAGACCCAGTACTTC. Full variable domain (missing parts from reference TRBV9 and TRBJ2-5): DSGVTQTPKHLITATGQRVTLRCSPRSGDLSVYWYQQSLDQGLQFLIQYYNGEERAKGNILERFSAQQFPDLHSELNLSSLELGDSALYFCASSVSLYQETQYFGPGTRLLVL.

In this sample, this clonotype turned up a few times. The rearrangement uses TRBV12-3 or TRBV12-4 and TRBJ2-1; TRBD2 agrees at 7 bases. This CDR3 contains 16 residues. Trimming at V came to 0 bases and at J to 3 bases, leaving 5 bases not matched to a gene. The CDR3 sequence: CASSLARRTSYNEQFF. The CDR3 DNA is TGTGCCAGCAGTTTAGCTCGGAGGACTAGCTACAATGAGCAGTTCTTC.

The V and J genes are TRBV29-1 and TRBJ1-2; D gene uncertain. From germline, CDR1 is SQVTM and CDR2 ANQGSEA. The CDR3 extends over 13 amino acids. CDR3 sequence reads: CKGGGRPVSGYTF. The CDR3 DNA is TGCAAAGGAGGAGGGAGACCCGTAAGTGGCTACACCTTC. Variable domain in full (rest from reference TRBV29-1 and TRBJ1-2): SAVISQKPSRDICQRGTSLTIQCQVDSQVTMMFWYRQQPGQSLTLIATANQGSEATYESGFVIDKFPISRPNLTFSTLTVSNMSPEDSSIYLCKGGGRPVSGYTFGSGTRLTVV.

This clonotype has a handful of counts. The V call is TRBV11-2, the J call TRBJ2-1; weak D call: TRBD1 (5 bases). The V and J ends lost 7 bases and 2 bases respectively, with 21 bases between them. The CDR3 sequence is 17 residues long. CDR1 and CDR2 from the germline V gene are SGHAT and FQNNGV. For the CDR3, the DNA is TGTGCCAGCATCCACGCCCCAGGGCCGTCAGCCTACAATGAGCAGTTCTTC. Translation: CASIHAPGPSAYNEQFF.

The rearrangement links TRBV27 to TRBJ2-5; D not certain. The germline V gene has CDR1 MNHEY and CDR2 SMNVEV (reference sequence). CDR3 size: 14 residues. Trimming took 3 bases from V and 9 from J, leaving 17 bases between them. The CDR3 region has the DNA TGTGCCAGCAGTTTCGGCCGTCAAGACATGGCCCAGTACTTC. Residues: CASSFGRQDMAQYF.

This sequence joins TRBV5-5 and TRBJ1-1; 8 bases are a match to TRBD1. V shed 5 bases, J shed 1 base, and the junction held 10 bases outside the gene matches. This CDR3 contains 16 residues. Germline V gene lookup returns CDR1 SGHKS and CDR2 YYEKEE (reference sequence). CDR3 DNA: TGTGCCAGCAGACCCTCTGACAGGGGCTCGAACACTGAAGCTTTCTTT. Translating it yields CASRPSDRGSNTEAFF.

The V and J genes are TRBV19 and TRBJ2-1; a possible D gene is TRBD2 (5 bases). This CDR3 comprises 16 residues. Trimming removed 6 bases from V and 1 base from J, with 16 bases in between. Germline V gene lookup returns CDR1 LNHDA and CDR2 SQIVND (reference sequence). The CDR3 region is CASRPRTSFSYNEQFF. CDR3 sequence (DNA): TGTGCCAGTAGACCCAGGACTTCGTTTTCCTACAATGAGCAGTTCTTC.

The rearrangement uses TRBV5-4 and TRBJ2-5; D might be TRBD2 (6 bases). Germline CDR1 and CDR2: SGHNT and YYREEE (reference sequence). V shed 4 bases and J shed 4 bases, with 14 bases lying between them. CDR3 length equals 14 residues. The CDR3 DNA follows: TGTGCCAGCAGCCGAGGAGTGGGGGGAGAGACCCAGTACTTC. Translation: CASSRGVGGETQYF.

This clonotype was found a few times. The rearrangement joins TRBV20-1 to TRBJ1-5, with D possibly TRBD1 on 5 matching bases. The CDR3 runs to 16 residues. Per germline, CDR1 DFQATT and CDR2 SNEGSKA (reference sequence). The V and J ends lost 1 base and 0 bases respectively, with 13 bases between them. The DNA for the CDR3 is TGCAGTGCTAGAGTGGGGGAAGGGAGTAGCAATCAGCCCCAGCATTTT. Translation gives CSARVGEGSSNQPQHF.

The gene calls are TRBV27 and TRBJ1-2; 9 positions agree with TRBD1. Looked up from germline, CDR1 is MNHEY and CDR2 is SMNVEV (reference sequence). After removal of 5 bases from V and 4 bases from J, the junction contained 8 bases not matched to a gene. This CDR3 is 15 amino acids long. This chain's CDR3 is CASSRTTGGFYGYTF. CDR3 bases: TGTGCCAGCAGTAGAACGACAGGGGGATTCTATGGCTACACCTTC.

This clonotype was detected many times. DNA for the CDR3: TGTGCCAGCAGCCACAGCGGGATCTCCTACAATGAGCAGTACTTC. Its translation is CASSHSGISYNEQYF. The chain is built from TRBV11-1 and TRBJ2-1; 7 bases are shared with TRBD2. TRBJ2-7 matches the DNA end more closely, so the J call is doubtful. CDR3 length: 15 residues. Germline V gene sequence: CDR1 SGHAT, CDR2 FQDESV (reference sequence).

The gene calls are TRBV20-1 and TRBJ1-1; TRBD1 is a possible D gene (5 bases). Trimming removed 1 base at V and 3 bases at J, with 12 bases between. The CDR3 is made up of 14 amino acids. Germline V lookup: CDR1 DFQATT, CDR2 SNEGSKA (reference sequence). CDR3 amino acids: CSARGRGFDTEAFF. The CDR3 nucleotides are TGCAGTGCTAGAGGCCGGGGGTTCGACACTGAAGCTTTCTTT.

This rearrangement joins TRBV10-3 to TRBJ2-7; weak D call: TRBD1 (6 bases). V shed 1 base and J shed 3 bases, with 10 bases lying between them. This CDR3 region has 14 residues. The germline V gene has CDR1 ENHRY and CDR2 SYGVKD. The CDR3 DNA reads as TGTGCCATCAGTGAGTGCAGGGGAATCTACGAGCAGTACTTC. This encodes CAISECRGIYEQYF.

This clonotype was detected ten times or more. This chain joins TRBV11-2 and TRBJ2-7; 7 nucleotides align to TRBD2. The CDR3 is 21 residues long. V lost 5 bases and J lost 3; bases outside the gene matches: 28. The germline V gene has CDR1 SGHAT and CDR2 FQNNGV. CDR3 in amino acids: CASSRGLAGSALRIGGYEQYF. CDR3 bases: TGTGCCAGCAGCCGGGGGTTAGCGGGTAGTGCCCTCAGAATCGGTGGCTACGAGCAGTACTTC.

In DNA, the CDR3 is TGCGCCAGCAGCCCTAAACAGGGGGCGCTCGGTGAAGCTTTCTTT. Protein sequence: CASSPKQGALGEAFF. The chain uses TRBV5-1 and TRBJ1-1, with 9 bases identical to TRBD1. CDR1 and CDR2 from the germline V gene are SGHRS and YFSETQ. V gave up 4 bases and J gave up 7 bases; unmatched junction bases: 11. CDR3 size: 15 residues. The full variable domain, completed using reference TRBV5-1 and TRBJ1-1, is KAGVTQTPRYLIKTRGQQVTLSCSPISGHRSVSWYQQTPGQGLQFLFEYFSETQRNKGNFPGRFSGRQFSNSRSEMNVSTLELGDSALYLCASSPKQGALGEAFFGQGTRLTVV.

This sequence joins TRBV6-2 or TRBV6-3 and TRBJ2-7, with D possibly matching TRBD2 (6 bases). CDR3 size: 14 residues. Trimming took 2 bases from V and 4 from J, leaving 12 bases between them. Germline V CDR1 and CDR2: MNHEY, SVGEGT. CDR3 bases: TGTGCCAGCAGTTACCCGGGACTGTCATACGAGCAGTACTTC. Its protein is CASSYPGLSYEQYF.

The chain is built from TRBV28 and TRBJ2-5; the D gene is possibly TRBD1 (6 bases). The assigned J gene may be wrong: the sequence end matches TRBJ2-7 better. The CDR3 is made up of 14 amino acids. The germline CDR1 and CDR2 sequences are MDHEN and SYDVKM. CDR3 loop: CASLQGTNEGEQYF. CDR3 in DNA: TGTGCCAGCCTCCAGGGGACAAATGAGGGCGAGCAGTACTTC.

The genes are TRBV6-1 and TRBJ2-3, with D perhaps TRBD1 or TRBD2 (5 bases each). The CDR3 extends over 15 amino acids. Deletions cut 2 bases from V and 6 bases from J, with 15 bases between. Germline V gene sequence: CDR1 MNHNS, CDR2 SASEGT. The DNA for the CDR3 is TGTGCCAGCAGTGAATGGGGATATGAGGGGGATACGCAGTATTTT. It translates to CASSEWGYEGDTQYF.